This T cell receptor (beta chain) comes out of a study of T cell repertoires in cytomegalovirus infection. Study-level background: The public TCR beta signatures pointed to both CMV infection and matching HLA type.

The table lists this clonotype with many counts. TCRdb reanalysed the reads using MiXCR and keeps one entry per CDR3 protein. The table has approximately 130,000 distinct CDR3 sequences, roughly 8.2% seen once. The receptor was derived from a human donor in good health (CMV status not recorded). Some clones in this sample may be carry-over from other donors' samples. Source material: PBMCs.

CDR3: CASSLRDYLDTQYF. The CDR3 nucleotides are TGTGCCAGCAGCTTAAGGGACTACCTCGATACGCAGTATTTT. This rearrangement joins TRBV7-2 to TRBJ2-3; 7 positions match TRBD2. Germline V gene data show CDR1 as SGHTA and CDR2 as FQGNSA. This CDR3 has 14 residues. The V gene end was trimmed by 2 bases and the J gene end by 6 bases; junction bases not matched to a gene: 5. The full variable domain, with the rest looked up from reference TRBV7-2 and TRBJ2-3, is GAGVSQSPSNKVTEKGKDVELRCDPISGHTALYWYRQSLGQGLEFLIYFQGNSAPDKSGLPSDRFSAERTGGSVSTLTIQRTQQEDSAVYLCASSLRDYLDTQYFGPGTRLTVL.